This note documents a single T cell receptor (beta chain) sequence. Enrolment of Seattle patients took place during active infection, and they were followed longitudinally. This entry belongs to a study of blood T cell repertoires in COVID-19. Study as a whole: The United States, Italy and Spain supplied acute and convalescent COVID-19 samples. In each case, the material was cDNA or gDNA derived from T cells, B-cell-depleted T cells, or PBMCs.

Methods used by the authors: Quantification of nucleated cells was approximated via reference gene primer amplification. Data came from immunoSEQ multiplex PCR; TCRdb stores just in-frame clones and leaves some out. For V, J and clone size, that table is used; D and trimming come from the DNA. The sample lists hundreds of thousands of clones, 75% to 90% occurring once. The V gene end was trimmed by 8 bases and the J gene end by 4 bases; junction bases not matched to a gene: 4. The CDR3 totals 14 residues. The germline gives CDR1 SGHVS, CDR2 FQNEAQ. The specimen was peripheral blood. V is TRBV7-8 and J is TRBJ2-3; 12 positions agree with TRBD2. This sequence was found in a woman in her seventies with COVID-19, enrolled during active disease. The chain's CDR3 is CASFGLAGSDTQYF. As DNA, the CDR3 is TGTGCCAGCTTCGGACTAGCGGGGTCAGATACGCAGTATTTT. Filled out from reference TRBV7-8 and TRBJ2-3, the complete variable domain reads GAGVSQSPRYKVAKRGQDVALRCDPISGHVSLFWYQQALGQGPEFLTYFQNEAQLDKSGLPSDRFFAERPEGSVSTLKIQRTQQEDSAVYLCASFGLAGSDTQYFGPGTRLTVL.